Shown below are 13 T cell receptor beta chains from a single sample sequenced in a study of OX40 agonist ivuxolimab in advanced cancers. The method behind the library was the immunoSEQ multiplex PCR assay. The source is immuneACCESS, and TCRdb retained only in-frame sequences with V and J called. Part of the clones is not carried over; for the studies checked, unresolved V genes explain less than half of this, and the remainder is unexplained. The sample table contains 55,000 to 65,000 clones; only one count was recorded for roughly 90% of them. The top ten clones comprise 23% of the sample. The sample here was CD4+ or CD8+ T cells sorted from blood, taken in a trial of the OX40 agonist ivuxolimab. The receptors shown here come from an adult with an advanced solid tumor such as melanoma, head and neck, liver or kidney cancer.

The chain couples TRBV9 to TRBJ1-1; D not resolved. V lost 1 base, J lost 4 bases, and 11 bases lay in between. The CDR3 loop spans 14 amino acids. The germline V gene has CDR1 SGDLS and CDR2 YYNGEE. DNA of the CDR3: TGTGCCAGCAGCGTATATATCATGGGCACTGAAGCTTTCTTT. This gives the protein CASSVYIMGTEAFF.

CDR3 residues: CACDVFSGASNQPQHF. DNA for the CDR3: TGTGCCTGTGACGTTTTTTCGGGAGCTAGCAATCAGCCCCAGCATTTT. This chain connects TRBV30 to TRBJ1-5; D is undetermined. Germline V CDR1 and CDR2: GTSNPN, SVGIG (reference sequence). Trimming shortened V by 6 bases and J by 0 bases, and 18 bases separated the two germline ends. The CDR3 runs 16 residues. Full variable domain (remainder filled in from reference TRBV30 and TRBJ1-5): SQTIHQWPATLVQPVGSPLSLECTVEGTSNPNLYWYRQAAGRGLQLLFYSVGIGQISSEVPQNLSASRPQDRQFILSSKKLLLSDSGFYLCACDVFSGASNQPQHFGDGTRLSIL.

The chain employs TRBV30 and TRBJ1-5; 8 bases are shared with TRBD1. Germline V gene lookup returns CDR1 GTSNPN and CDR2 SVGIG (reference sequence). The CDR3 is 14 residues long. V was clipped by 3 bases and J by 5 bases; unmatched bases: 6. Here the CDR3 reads CAWSDGQGDQPQHF. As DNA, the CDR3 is TGTGCCTGGAGCGATGGACAGGGAGATCAGCCCCAGCATTTT.

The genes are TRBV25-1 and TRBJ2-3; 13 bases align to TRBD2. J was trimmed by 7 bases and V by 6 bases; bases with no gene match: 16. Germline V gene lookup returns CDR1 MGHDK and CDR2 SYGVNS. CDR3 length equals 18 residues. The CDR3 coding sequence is TGTGCCAGCAGCGGCCCTGGGACTAGCGGGACCCCAAGGAATACGCAGTATTTT. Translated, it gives CASSGPGTSGTPRNTQYF.

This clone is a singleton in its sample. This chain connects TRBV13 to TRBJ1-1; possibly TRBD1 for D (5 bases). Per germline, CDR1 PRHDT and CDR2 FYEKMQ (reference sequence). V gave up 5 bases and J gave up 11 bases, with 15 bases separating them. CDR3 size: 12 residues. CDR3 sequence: CASSPGAPEAFF. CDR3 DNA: TGTGCCAGCAGCCCCGGGGCACCCGAGGCTTTCTTT.

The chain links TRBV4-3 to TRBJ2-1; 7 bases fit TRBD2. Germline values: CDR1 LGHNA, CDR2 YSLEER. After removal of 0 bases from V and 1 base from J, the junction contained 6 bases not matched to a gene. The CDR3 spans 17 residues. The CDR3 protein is CASSQEVSGLSYNEQFF. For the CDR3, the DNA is TGCGCCAGCAGCCAAGAAGTTAGCGGGTTATCCTACAATGAGCAGTTCTTC.

The CDR3 here is CASSLSGWGYTF. The CDR3 nucleotides read TGTGCCAGCAGCTTATCAGGGTGGGGCTACACCTTC. V is TRBV5-4 and J is TRBJ1-2; tentative D call: TRBD1 (5 bases). The ends were cut back, 2 bases at V and 8 bases at J, with 10 bases in the middle. CDR1 is SGHNT, CDR2 YYREEE, per germline (reference sequence). CDR3 length: 12 amino acids.

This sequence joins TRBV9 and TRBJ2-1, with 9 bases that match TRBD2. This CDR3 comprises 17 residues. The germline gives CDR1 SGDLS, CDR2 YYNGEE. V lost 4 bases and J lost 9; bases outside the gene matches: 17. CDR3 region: CASSLIGGLAGLVEQFF. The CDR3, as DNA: TGTGCCAGCAGCCTCATTGGGGGGCTAGCGGGATTGGTTGAGCAGTTCTTC.

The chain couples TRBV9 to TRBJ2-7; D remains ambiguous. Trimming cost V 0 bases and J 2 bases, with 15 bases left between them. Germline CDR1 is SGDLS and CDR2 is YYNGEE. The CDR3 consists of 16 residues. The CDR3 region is CASSVVLTGVTYEQYV. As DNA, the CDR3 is TGTGCCAGCAGCGTAGTTCTTACGGGTGTTACCTACGAGCAGTACGTC.

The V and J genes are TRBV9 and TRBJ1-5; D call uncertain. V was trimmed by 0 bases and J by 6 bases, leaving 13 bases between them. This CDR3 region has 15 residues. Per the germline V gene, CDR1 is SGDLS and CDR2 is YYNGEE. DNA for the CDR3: TGTGCCAGCAGCGTAGAAGGCGATAGCGGTCAGCCCCAGCATTTT. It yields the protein CASSVEGDSGQPQHF.

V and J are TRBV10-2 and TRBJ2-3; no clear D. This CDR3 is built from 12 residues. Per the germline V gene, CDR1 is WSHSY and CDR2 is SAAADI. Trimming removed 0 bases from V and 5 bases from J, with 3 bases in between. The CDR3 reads CASSESVDTQYF. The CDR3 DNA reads TGCGCCAGCAGTGAGTCGGTAGATACGCAGTATTTT.

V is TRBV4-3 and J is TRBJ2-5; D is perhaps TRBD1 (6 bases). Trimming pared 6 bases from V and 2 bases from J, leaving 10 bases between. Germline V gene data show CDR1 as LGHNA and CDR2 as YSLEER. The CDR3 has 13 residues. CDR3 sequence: CASSQQGQETQYF. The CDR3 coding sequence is TGCGCCAGCAGTCAACAGGGACAAGAGACCCAGTACTTC.

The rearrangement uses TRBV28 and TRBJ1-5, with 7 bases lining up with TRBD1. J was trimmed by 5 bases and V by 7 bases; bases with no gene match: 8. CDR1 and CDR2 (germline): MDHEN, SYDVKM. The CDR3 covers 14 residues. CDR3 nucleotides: TGTGCCAGCACCTGGGAACAGGGGTATCAGCCCCAGCATTTT. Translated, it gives CASTWEQGYQPQHF.